This TCR beta chain was sequenced in a study of shared clonotypes between healthy human individuals. Healthy and HIV-negative, the adult donors had no recent acute infections or vaccinations. The authors divided CD4+ cells into CD45RA+ naive and CD45RA-negative memory subsets. Methods used by the authors: For the immunoSEQ data, sequences were junction-only without quality scores, so filtering differed. Some clones are missing from TCRdb's copy, which holds only in-frame ones; the method was immunoSEQ multiplex PCR. V and J calls and clone size come straight from that table; D and trimming were deduced from the DNA. This table has some 2.1 million clones, roughly 96% appearing once. The CDR3 sequence is 16 residues long. The V end was cut by 7 bases, the J end by 1 base, with 20 bases between. CDR1 MNHEY and CDR2 SMNVEV come from the germline V gene (reference sequence).

The sequenced sample consisted of naive CD4+ T cells sorted from blood. Stated subset: CD45RA+ positively selected. This chain joins TRBV27 and TRBJ2-7; perhaps TRBD1 as D (6 bases). The receptor was isolated from a man aged 18-30 years in good health. The CDR3: CASIMPGDPRSYEQYF. CDR3 in DNA: TGTGCCAGCATCATGCCAGGGGATCCTCGGTCCTACGAGCAGTACTTC.